Listed below are T cell receptor beta chains from one sample, sequenced in a study of beta chain features in type 1 diabetes. TCRdb's table, derived via immunoSEQ multiplex PCR, lists solely in-frame clones and lacks some. This sample has about 710,000 clones; 11% to 15% occur once, and the top ten carry around 0.04%. Input material: naive CD4+ T cells from blood. These receptor sequences come from a man aged 18 to 29 with type 1 diabetes. Each CDR3 is given with its conserved first and last residue. D genes are given only for firm matches. Where a row states a size, it is once, few, many or the class of an expanded clone; other rows omit it.

V,size,J,D,CDR3,DNA
TRBV20-1,.,TRBJ1-4,.,CSADSTEKLFF,TGCAGTGCCGACTCCACCGAAAAACTGTTTTTT
TRBV29-1,few,TRBJ2-5,.,CSVLDWEETQYF,TGCAGCGTTCTGGACTGGGAGGAGACCCAGTACTTC
TRBV6-5,.,TRBJ2-1,.,CASSSLTPRGNEQFF,TGTGCCAGCAGTTCCCTGACCCCCCGGGGAAATGAGCAGTTCTTC
TRBV7-9,.,TRBJ2-5,TRBD2,CASSLSGSGWETQYF,TGTGCCAGCAGCCTAAGCGGGAGCGGTTGGGAGACCCAGTACTTC
TRBV7-8,.,TRBJ2-3,.,CASSFFGADTQYF,TGTGCCAGCAGCTTTTTCGGGGCAGATACGCAGTATTTT
TRBV5-1,few,TRBJ2-1,TRBD1,CASSPSSGQGYNEQFF,TGCGCCAGCAGCCCTAGTTCGGGACAGGGATACAATGAGCAGTTCTTC
TRBV18,few,TRBJ2-1,.,CASSPDSVHEQFF,TGTGCCAGCTCACCGGACAGCGTCCATGAGCAGTTCTTC
TRBV30,few,TRBJ2-7,TRBD2,CAWRSGSGRGYEQYF,TGTGCCTGGAGATCGGGTAGCGGGAGGGGGTACGAGCAGTACTTC
TRBV7-9,.,TRBJ1-2,TRBD1,CASSPRTGGVRGGYTF,TGTGCCAGCAGCCCGAGGACAGGCGGGGTCCGAGGTGGCTACACCTTC
TRBV9,.,TRBJ1-6,.,CASSVEANRNSPLHF,TGTGCCAGCAGCGTAGAGGCGAACCGCAATTCACCCCTCCACTTT
TRBV7-9,few,TRBJ1-1,.,CASSFEGNTEAFF,TGTGCCAGCAGCTTCGAGGGGAACACTGAAGCTTTCTTT
TRBV30,.,TRBJ2-1,TRBD1,CAWSGRTGRGNEQFF,TGTGCCTGGAGTGGTCGGACAGGGCGAGGCAATGAGCAGTTCTTC
TRBV19,.,TRBJ2-5,.,CASSIVGLETQYF,TGTGCCAGTAGTATAGTCGGCTTGGAGACCCAGTACTTC
TRBV6-5,few,TRBJ1-1,.,CASNLRGGPTEAFF,TGTGCCAGCAACTTACGTGGGGGGCCCACTGAAGCTTTCTTT
TRBV25-1,.,TRBJ2-4,.,CASRDSTGLAKNIQYF,TGTGCCAGCAGGGACTCAACAGGCCTAGCCAAGAACATTCAGTACTTC
TRBV5-4,few,TRBJ2-7,.,CASRRGQEQYF,TGTGCCAGCAGACGGGGGCAAGAGCAGTACTTC
TRBV29-1,few,TRBJ2-7,TRBD1,CSVLGGTGPYEQYF,TGCAGCGTTCTCGGTGGGACAGGTCCCTACGAGCAGTACTTC
TRBV30,few,TRBJ2-7,.,CAWRDWSGEQYF,TGTGCCTGGAGGGACTGGTCGGGGGAGCAGTACTTC
TRBV6-5,few,TRBJ2-3,.,CASNSGGHTQYF,TGTGCCAGCAATAGTGGGGGACATACGCAGTATTTT
TRBV6-5,.,TRBJ2-2,.,CASTHLASRAGELFF,TGTGCCAGCACCCACCTCGCGTCCCGAGCCGGGGAGCTGTTTTTT
TRBV30,few,TRBJ1-3,.,CAWKGLGNTIYF,TGTGCCTGGAAGGGGCTGGGAAACACCATATATTTT
TRBV18,.,TRBJ2-5,.,CASSPGGSQETQYF,TGTGCCAGCTCACCGGGGGGAAGCCAAGAGACCCAGTACTTC
TRBV27,few,TRBJ1-2,.,CASSFEGNYGYTF,TGTGCCAGCAGTTTCGAGGGAAACTATGGCTACACCTTC
TRBV4-2,few,TRBJ2-4,.,CASSQDGLGLLAKNIQYF,TGTGCCAGCAGCCAAGATGGCCTTGGGTTACTAGCCAAAAACATTCAGTACTTC
TRBV7-2,.,TRBJ2-4,TRBD1,CASSVRGQRNIQYF,TGTGCCAGCAGCGTGAGGGGGCAGAGGAACATTCAGTACTTC
TRBV5-1,.,TRBJ2-2,.,CASSLEQGTGELFF,TGCGCCAGCAGCTTGGAGCAGGGCACCGGGGAGCTGTTTTTT
TRBV2,few,TRBJ1-5,.,CASKLQGGNQPQHF,TGTGCCAGCAAGTTACAGGGAGGCAATCAGCCCCAGCATTTT
TRBV19,.,TRBJ2-1,.,CASSVSGQYSYNEQFF,TGTGCCAGTAGTGTCTCGGGACAATATTCCTACAATGAGCAGTTCTTC
TRBV1,few,TRBJ1-1,.,CTSSVQGASRPEAFF,TGCACCAGCAGCGTACAGGGGGCGAGTCGTCCTGAAGCTTTCTTT
TRBV5-1,.,TRBJ2-5,.,CASSYQGPQETQYF,TGCGCCAGCAGTTATCAGGGGCCCCAGGAGACCCAGTACTTC
TRBV30,.,TRBJ1-3,.,CAWSRNVGNTIYF,TGTGCCTGGAGTAGGAACGTTGGAAACACCATATATTTT
TRBV5-1,few,TRBJ2-5,.,CASSLATPEGETQYF,TGCGCCAGCAGCTTGGCGACACCGGAGGGGGAGACCCAGTACTTC
TRBV29-1,few,TRBJ2-2,.,CSVEPGQNTGELFF,TGCAGCGTTGAACCCGGACAGAACACCGGGGAGCTGTTTTTT
TRBV7-2,.,TRBJ2-1,.,CASSLGAGLGGSYNEQFF,TGTGCCAGCAGCTTAGGCGCGGGTCTAGGGGGGTCCTACAATGAGCAGTTCTTC
TRBV7-2,few,TRBJ2-5,TRBD2,CASSLAGGPLETQYF,TGTGCCAGCAGTCTAGCGGGGGGCCCCTTAGAGACCCAGTACTTC
TRBV6-5,few,TRBJ2-1,.,CASSFSGRRNEQFF,TGTGCCAGCAGTTTTAGCGGTCGGCGGAATGAGCAGTTCTTC
TRBV7-2,once,TRBJ2-5,TRBD1,CASTPGTGGGGETQYF,TGTGCCAGCACCCCCGGGACAGGGGGCGGTGGGGAGACCCAGTACTTC
TRBV29-1,.,TRBJ1-5,.,CSVKGGDQPQHF,TGCAGCGTCAAGGGGGGGGATCAGCCCCAGCATTTT
TRBV28,few,TRBJ1-1,TRBD1,CASRRQGDTEAFF,TGTGCCAGCAGACGTCAGGGGGACACTGAAGCTTTCTTT
TRBV18,few,TRBJ2-1,TRBD2,CASSPRLVASGYNEQFF,TGTGCCAGCTCACCACGCCTCGTGGCTAGCGGCTACAATGAGCAGTTCTTC
TRBV10-3,few,TRBJ2-3,TRBD2,CAIEAAGGDTQYF,TGTGCCATCGAGGCAGCGGGAGGAGATACGCAGTATTTT
TRBV7-9,few,TRBJ1-5,.,CASSLAKGAGLDSNQPQHF,TGTGCCAGCAGCTTAGCCAAGGGAGCAGGGCTGGATAGCAATCAGCCCCAGCATTTT
TRBV13,.,TRBJ2-7,TRBD2,CASSSPGAGGPGEQYF,TGTGCCAGCAGCTCACCGGGGGCGGGAGGGCCTGGCGAGCAGTACTTC
TRBV5-1,.,TRBJ2-1,.,CASSLPGQAAYNEQFF,TGCGCCAGCAGCTTACCGGGACAAGCGGCCTACAATGAGCAGTTCTTC
TRBV7-8,.,TRBJ2-7,.,CASSDPRATAYEQYF,TGTGCCAGCAGCGACCCTCGGGCGACAGCCTACGAGCAGTACTTC